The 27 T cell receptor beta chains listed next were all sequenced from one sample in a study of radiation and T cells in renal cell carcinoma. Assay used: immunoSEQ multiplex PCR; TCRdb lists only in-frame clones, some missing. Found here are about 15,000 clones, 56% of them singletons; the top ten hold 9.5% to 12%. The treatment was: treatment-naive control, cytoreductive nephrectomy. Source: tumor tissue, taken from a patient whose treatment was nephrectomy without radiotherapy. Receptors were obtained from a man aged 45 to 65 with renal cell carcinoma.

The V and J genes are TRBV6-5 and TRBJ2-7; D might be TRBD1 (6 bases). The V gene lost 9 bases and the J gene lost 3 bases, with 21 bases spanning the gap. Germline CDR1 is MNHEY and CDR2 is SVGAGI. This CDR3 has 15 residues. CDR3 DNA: TGTGCCAGTACCACGATTGCAGGGGAAGACTACGAGCAGTACTTC. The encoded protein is CASTTIAGEDYEQYF.

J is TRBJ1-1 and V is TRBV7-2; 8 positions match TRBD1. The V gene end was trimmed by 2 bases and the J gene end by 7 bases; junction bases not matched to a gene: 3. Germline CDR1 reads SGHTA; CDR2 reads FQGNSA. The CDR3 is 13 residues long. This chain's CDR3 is CASSLSGGGEAFF. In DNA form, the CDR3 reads TGTGCCAGCAGCTTATCAGGGGGCGGTGAAGCTTTCTTT. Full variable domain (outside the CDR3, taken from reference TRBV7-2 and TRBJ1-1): GAGVSQSPSNKVTEKGKDVELRCDPISGHTALYWYRQSLGQGLEFLIYFQGNSAPDKSGLPSDRFSAERTGGSVSTLTIQRTQQEDSAVYLCASSLSGGGEAFFGQGTRLTVV.

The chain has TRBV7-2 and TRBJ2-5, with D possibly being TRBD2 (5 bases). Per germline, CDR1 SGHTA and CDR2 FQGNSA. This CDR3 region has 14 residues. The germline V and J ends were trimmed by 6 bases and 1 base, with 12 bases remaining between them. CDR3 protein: CASRRTGSQETQYF. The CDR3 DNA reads TGTGCCAGCAGGAGGACGGGGAGCCAAGAGACCCAGTACTTC.

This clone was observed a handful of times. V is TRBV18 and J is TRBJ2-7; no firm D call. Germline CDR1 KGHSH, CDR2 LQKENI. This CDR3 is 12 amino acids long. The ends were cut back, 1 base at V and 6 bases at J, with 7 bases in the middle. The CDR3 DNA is TGTGCCAGCTCACCACTAGGGCGCGAGCAGTACTTC. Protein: CASSPLGREQYF.

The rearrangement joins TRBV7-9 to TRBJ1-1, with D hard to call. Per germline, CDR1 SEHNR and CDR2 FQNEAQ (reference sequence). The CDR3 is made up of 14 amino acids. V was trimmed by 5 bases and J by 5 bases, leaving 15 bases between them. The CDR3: CASSEGLRLTEAFF. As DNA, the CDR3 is TGTGCCAGCAGCGAAGGACTGAGACTAACTGAAGCTTTCTTT.

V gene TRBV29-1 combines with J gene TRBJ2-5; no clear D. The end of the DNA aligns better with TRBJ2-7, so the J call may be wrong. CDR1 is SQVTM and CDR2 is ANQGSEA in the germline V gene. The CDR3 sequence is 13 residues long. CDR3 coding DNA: TGCAGCGTTGAGTCGGTAAGCTCCTACGAGCAGTACTTC. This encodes CSVESVSSYEQYF.

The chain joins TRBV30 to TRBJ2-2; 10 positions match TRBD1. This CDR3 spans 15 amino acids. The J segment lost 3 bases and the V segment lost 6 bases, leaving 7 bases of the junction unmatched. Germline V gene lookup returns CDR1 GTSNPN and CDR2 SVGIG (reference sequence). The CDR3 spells CACPTGTGDTGELFF. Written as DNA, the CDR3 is TGTGCCTGCCCGACCGGGACAGGGGACACCGGGGAGCTGTTTTTT.

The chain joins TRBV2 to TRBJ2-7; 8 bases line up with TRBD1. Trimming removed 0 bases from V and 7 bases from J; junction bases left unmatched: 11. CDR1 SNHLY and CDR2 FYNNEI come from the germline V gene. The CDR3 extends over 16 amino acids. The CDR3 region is CASSEARRGQSGEQYF. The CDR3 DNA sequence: TGTGCCAGCAGTGAAGCTCGCAGGGGGCAGTCTGGTGAGCAGTACTTC.

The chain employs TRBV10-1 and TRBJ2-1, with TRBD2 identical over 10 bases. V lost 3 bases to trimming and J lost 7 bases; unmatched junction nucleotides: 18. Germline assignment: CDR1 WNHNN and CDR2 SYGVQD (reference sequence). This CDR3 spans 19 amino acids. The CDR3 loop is CASSEWDRKGLAEGNEQFF. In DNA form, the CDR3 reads TGCGCCAGCAGTGAATGGGACAGGAAAGGACTAGCGGAGGGGAATGAGCAGTTCTTC.

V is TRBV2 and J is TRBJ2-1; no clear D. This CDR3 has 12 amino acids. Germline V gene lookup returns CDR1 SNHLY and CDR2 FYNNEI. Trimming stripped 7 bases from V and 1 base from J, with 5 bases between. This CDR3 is CASTRSYNEQFF. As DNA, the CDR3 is TGTGCCAGCACGCGGTCCTACAATGAGCAGTTCTTC.

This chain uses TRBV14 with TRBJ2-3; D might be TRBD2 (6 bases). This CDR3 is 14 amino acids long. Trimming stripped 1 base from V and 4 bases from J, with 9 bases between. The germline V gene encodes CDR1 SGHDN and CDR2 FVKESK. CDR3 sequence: CASSQVGGADTQYF. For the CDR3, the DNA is TGTGCCAGCAGCCAAGTCGGCGGGGCAGATACGCAGTATTTT.

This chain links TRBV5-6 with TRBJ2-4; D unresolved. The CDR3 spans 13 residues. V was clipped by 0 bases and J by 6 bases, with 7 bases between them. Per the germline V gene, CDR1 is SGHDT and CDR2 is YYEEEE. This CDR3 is CASSLGLGNIQYF. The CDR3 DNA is TGTGCCAGCAGCTTGGGGCTGGGAAACATTCAGTACTTC.

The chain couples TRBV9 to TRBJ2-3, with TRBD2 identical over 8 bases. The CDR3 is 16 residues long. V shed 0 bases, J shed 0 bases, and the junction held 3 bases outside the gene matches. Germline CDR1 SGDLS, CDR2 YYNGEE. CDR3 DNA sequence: TGTGCCAGCAGCGTAGGCGGGGGGCCGAGCACAGATACGCAGTATTTT. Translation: CASSVGGGPSTDTQYF.

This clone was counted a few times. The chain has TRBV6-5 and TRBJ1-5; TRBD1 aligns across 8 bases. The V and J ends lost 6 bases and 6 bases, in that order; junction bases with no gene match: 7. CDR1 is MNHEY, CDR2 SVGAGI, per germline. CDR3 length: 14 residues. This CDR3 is CASRMTGEGQPQHF. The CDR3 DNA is TGTGCCAGCAGGATGACAGGGGAGGGTCAGCCCCAGCATTTT.

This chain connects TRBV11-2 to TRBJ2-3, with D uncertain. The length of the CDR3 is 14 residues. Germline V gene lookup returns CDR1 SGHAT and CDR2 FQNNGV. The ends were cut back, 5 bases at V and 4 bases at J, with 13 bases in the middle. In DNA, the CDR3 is TGTGCCAGCAGCCTCGGTCGGAGTGCAGATACGCAGTATTTT. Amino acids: CASSLGRSADTQYF.

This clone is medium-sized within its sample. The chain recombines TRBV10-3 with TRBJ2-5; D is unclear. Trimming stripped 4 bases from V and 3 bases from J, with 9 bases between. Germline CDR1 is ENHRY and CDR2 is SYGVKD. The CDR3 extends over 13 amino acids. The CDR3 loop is CAISGPVEETQYF. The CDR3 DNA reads TGTGCCATCAGTGGCCCGGTGGAAGAGACCCAGTACTTC.

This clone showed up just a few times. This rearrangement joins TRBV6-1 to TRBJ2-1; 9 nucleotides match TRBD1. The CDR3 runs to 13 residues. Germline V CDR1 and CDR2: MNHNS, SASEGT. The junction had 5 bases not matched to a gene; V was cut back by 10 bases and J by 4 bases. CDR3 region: CAIQGQGYNEQFF. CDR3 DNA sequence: TGTGCCATCCAGGGACAGGGTTACAATGAGCAGTTCTTC.

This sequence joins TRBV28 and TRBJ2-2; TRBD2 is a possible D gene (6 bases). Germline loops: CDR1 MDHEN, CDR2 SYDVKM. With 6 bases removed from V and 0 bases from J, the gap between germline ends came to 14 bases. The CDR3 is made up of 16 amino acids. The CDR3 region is CASSITGLSNTGELFF. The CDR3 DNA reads TGTGCCAGCAGCATCACGGGACTCTCGAACACCGGGGAGCTGTTTTTT.

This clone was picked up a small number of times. This chain's CDR3 is CASSPFGEKLFF. The DNA of the CDR3 is TGTGCCAGCAGCCCGTTCGGTGAAAAACTGTTTTTT. The chain links TRBV7-8 to TRBJ1-4; D call uncertain. This CDR3 spans 12 amino acids. V lost 5 bases, J lost 7 bases, and 8 bases lay in between. Germline-derived CDR1 and CDR2 are SGHVS and FQNEAQ. Combining the CDR3 with reference TRBV7-8 and TRBJ1-4 gives the whole variable domain GAGVSQSPRYKVAKRGQDVALRCDPISGHVSLFWYQQALGQGPEFLTYFQNEAQLDKSGLPSDRFFAERPEGSVSTLKIQRTQQEDSAVYLCASSPFGEKLFFGSGTQLSVL.

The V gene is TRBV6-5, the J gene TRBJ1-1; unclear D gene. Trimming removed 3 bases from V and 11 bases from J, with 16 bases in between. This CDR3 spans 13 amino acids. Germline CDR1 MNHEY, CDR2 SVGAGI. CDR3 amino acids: CASSYTRGGEAFF. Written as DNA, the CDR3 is TGTGCCAGCAGTTATACCAGAGGTGGGGAGGCTTTCTTT.

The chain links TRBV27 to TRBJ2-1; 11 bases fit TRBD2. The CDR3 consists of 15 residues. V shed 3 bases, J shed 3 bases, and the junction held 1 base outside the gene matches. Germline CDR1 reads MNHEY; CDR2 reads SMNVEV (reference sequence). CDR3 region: CASSFSGGGYNEQFF. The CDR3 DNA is TGTGCCAGCAGTTTTAGCGGGGGGGGCTACAATGAGCAGTTCTTC.

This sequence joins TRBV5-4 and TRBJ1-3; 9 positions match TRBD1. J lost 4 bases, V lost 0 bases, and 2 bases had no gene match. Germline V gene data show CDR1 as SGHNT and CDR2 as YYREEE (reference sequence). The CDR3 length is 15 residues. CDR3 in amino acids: CASSLGQGVGNTIYF. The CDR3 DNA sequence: TGTGCCAGCAGCTTGGGACAGGGGGTAGGAAACACCATATATTTT.

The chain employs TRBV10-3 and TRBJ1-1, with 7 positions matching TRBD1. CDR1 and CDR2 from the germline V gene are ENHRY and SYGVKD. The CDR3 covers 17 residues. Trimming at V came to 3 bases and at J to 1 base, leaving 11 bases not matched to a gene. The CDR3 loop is CAISDVYLGQPNTEAFF. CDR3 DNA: TGTGCCATCAGTGATGTTTATTTGGGACAGCCGAACACTGAAGCTTTCTTT.

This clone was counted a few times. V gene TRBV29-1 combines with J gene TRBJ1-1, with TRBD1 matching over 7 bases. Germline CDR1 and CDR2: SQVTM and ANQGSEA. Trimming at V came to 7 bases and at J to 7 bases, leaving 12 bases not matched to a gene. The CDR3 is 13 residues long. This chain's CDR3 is CSADTGVTGEAFF. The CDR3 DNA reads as TGCAGCGCCGACACAGGGGTAACGGGTGAAGCTTTCTTT.

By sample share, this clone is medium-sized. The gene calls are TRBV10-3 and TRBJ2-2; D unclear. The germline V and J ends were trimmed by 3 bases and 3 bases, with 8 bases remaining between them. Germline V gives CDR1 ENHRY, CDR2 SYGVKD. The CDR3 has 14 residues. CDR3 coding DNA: TGTGCCATCAGTGACAACTTCTACACCGGGGAGCTGTTTTTT. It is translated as CAISDNFYTGELFF.

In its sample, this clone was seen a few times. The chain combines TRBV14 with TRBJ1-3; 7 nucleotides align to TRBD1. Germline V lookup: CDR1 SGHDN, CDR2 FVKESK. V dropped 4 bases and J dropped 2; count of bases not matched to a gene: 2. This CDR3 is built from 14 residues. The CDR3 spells CASSLGTAGNTIYF. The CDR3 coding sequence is TGTGCCAGCAGCCTGGGGACAGCTGGAAACACCATATATTTT.

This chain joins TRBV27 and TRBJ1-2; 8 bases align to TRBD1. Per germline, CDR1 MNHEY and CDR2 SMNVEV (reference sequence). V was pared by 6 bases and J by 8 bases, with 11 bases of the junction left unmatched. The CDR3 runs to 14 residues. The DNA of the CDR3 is TGTGCCAGCAGCCTAGACCGGACAGGGATCGGCTACACCTTC. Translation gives CASSLDRTGIGYTF.